These 5 T cell receptor beta chains were sequenced from one sample in a study of cytomegalovirus exposure and HLA in healthy donors. The primer mix had 60 Vbeta and 13 Jbeta primers. The assay was immunoSEQ multiplex PCR, and TCRdb's table has in-frame clones only and misses some. In the table there are about 150,000 clones, roughly 62% of which are singletons. Material for sequencing was PBMCs. The receptors come from a man in his fifties or sixties in good health and CMV-seronegative.

The rearrangement joins TRBV5-6 to TRBJ1-3, with a tentative D call TRBD1 (5 bases). CDR3 length equals 16 residues. Germline V gene sequence: CDR1 SGHDT, CDR2 YYEEEE. With 4 bases removed from V and 0 bases from J, the gap between germline ends came to 14 bases. CDR3 nucleotide sequence: TGTGCCAGCAGCCGTGGGTCAGACAGCTCTGGAAACACCATATATTTT. Protein sequence: CASSRGSDSSGNTIYF.

The rearrangement joins TRBV5-1 to TRBJ2-7, with 10 bases that match TRBD2. V was pared by 2 bases and J by 6 bases, with 14 bases of the junction left unmatched. The CDR3 runs 17 residues. CDR1 is SGHRS, CDR2 YFSETQ, per germline. The CDR3 protein is CASSLGSSAGGRGEQYF. DNA for the CDR3: TGCGCCAGCAGCTTAGGTTCGTCAGCGGGAGGGAGGGGCGAGCAGTACTTC.

This clone occurred once. This chain uses TRBV5-1 with TRBJ2-5; 8 bases align to TRBD2. The CDR3 totals 17 residues. The germline CDR1 and CDR2 sequences are SGHRS and YFSETQ. V was pared by 3 bases and J by 0 bases, with 10 bases of the junction left unmatched. CDR3 in DNA: TGCGCCAGCAGCTCGGGGGCCAAGCGGGGGTACCAAGAGACCCAGTACTTC. Translation: CASSSGAKRGYQETQYF.

The CDR3 loop reads CASSQDYGRQFF. In nucleotides, the CDR3 is TGTGCCAGCAGCCAAGATTATGGGAGGCAGTTCTTC. The chain couples TRBV4-2 to TRBJ2-1; tentatively, D is TRBD2 (5 bases). Germline V gene lookup returns CDR1 LGHNA and CDR2 YNFKEQ. Trimming shortened V by 0 bases and J by 12 bases, and 9 bases separated the two germline ends. The CDR3 contains 12 residues.

The chain uses TRBV6-6 and TRBJ1-1; the D is unclear. The CDR3 sequence is 15 residues long. The ends were cut back, 5 bases at V and 0 bases at J, with 13 bases in the middle. Germline V gives CDR1 MNHNY, CDR2 SVGAGI (reference sequence). This chain's CDR3 is CASSRVDGVNTEAFF. In DNA form, the CDR3 reads TGTGCCAGCAGTAGGGTCGACGGGGTGAACACTGAAGCTTTCTTT.